Shown below are 8 T cell receptor beta chains from a single sample sequenced in a study of identical twins. TCRdb re-derived calls from the 5' RACE reads in MiXCR, one entry per CDR3 protein. In the table there are approximately 230,000 distinct CDR3 sequences, 6.5% to 8% of which are singletons. These data also formed part of another study, on T cells expressing NK-cell markers.

What was sequenced was CD8+ T cells sorted from blood. The receptors here all came from a woman aged 18 to 35 in good health.

V gene TRBV6-2 or TRBV6-3 combines with J gene TRBJ1-5; no definite D call. Germline values: CDR1 MNHEY, CDR2 SVGEGT. V gave up 7 bases and J gave up 1 base, with 17 bases separating them. The CDR3 covers 16 residues. The CDR3 DNA reads TGTGCCAGCAAAACACCGTTTTTAGGAAGCAATCAGCCCCAGCATTTT. It is translated as CASKTPFLGSNQPQHF.

J is TRBJ2-3 and V is TRBV5-5, with 12 nucleotides matching TRBD2. The J segment lost 4 bases and the V segment lost 0 bases, leaving 3 bases of the junction unmatched. The CDR3 is made up of 16 amino acids. Germline loops: CDR1 SGHKS, CDR2 YYEKEE (reference sequence). CDR3 nucleotide sequence: TGTGCCAGCAGCTTGGTGGCTAGCGGGAGGGCAGATACGCAGTATTTT. This translates into CASSLVASGRADTQYF.

This clonotype has ten or more counts. J is TRBJ2-1 and V is TRBV7-9; no clear D. Trimming stripped 5 bases from V and 0 bases from J, with 11 bases between. The CDR3 length is 15 residues. Germline CDR1 reads SEHNR; CDR2 reads FQNEAQ (reference sequence). Written as DNA, the CDR3 is TGTGCCAGCAGCCCGCCCCAGAGCTCCTACAATGAGCAGTTCTTC. Protein product: CASSPPQSSYNEQFF. The full variable domain, completed using reference TRBV7-9 and TRBJ2-1, is DTGVSQNPRHKITKRGQNVTFRCDPISEHNRLYWYRQTLGQGPEFLTYFQNEAQLEKSRLLSDRFSAERPKGSFSTLEIQRTEQGDSAMYLCASSPPQSSYNEQFFGPGTRLTVL.

This clonotype was observed a few times. This chain connects TRBV29-1 to TRBJ2-3; D not certain. V lost 4 bases and J 1 base, leaving 9 bases between the germline ends. The length of the CDR3 is 13 residues. In germline, CDR1 is SQVTM, CDR2 ANQGSEA. The DNA of the CDR3 is TGCAGCGTTGTTGACCGGGGCACAGATACGCAGTATTTT. This gives the protein CSVVDRGTDTQYF.

The chain combines TRBV27 with TRBJ2-1; the D is unclear. CDR1 and CDR2 from the germline V gene are MNHEY and SMNVEV (reference sequence). The V and J ends lost 5 bases and 4 bases respectively, with 15 bases between them. This CDR3 has 15 residues. CDR3 DNA sequence: TGTGCCAGCAGTCTTGGTGATTGGGCTTACAATGAGCAGTTCTTC. Its translation: CASSLGDWAYNEQFF.

This chain connects TRBV20-1 to TRBJ2-2; the match to TRBD2 covers 9 bases. The CDR3 is 17 amino acids. From germline, CDR1 is DFQATT and CDR2 SNEGSKA (reference sequence). With 3 bases clipped from V and 7 bases from J, the junction kept 15 bases outside the gene matches. CDR3 nucleotide sequence: TGCAGTGCTAGTAGCGCGGGAGGGAGTAGATATGGCGGGGAGCTGTTTTTT. Its translation is CSASSAGGSRYGGELFF.

In its sample, this clonotype was seen many times. The chain is built from TRBV6-1 and TRBJ1-1; 8 nucleotides agree with TRBD1. V was clipped by 6 bases and J by 3 bases; unmatched bases: 6. This CDR3 has 14 amino acids. The germline gives CDR1 MNHNS, CDR2 SASEGT. Here the CDR3 DNA reads TGTGCCAGCAGCCCTGACAGGGGTTACACTGAAGCTTTCTTT. As protein: CASSPDRGYTEAFF.

The sample holds many counts of this clonotype. V and J are TRBV27 and TRBJ1-1, with D uncertain. V lost 6 bases and J 2 bases, leaving 13 bases between the germline ends. This CDR3 region has 14 residues. The germline V gene encodes CDR1 MNHEY and CDR2 SMNVEV (reference sequence). For the CDR3, the DNA is TGTGCCAGCAGCTGGGGTTTATCTAACACTGAAGCTTTCTTT. Amino acid sequence: CASSWGLSNTEAFF.